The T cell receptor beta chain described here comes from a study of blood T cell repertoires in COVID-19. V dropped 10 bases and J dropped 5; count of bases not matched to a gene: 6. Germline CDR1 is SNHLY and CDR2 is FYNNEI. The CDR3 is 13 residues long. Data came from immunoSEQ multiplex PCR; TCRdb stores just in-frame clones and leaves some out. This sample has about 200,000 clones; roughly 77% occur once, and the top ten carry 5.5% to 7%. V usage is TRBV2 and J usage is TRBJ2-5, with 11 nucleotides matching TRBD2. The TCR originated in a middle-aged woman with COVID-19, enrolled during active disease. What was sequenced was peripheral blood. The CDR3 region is CATDSGRVETQYF. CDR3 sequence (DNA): TGTGCCACGGATAGCGGGAGGGTGGAGACCCAGTACTTC.